These T cell receptor beta chains were read from a single sample in a study of blood T cells in healthy people across ages. TCRdb re-derived calls from the 5' RACE reads in MiXCR, one entry per CDR3 protein. The data show about 1.8 million distinct CDR3 sequences, just under 50% seen once. The sequenced material came from blood. Source of these receptors: a woman aged 40 to 50 in good health. Both conserved end residues are part of each CDR3. The D gene is left open where the match is weak. Only part of the rows carry a size: once, few, many, or a class if the clone is expanded.

TRBV9	-	-	TRBJ2-3	TGTGCCAGCAGCGCCAGGGAGGCAGGGCGGTCAGATACGCAGTATTTT	CASSAREAGRSDTQYF
TRBV12-3/TRBV12-4	TRBD1	few	TRBJ1-5	TGTGCCAGCAGACGGGACAGGGGCGGCAATCAGCCCCAGCATTTT	CASRRDRGGNQPQHF
TRBV11-3	TRBD1	once	TRBJ1-2	TGTGCCAGCAGCTACGGACAGGGACTCGGCTACACCTTC	CASSYGQGLGYTF
TRBV2	-	few	TRBJ1-5	TGTGCCAGCAGCCAATCCCGCCCAGGGTTCCAGCCCCAGCATTTT	CASSQSRPGFQPQHF
TRBV21-1	-	-	TRBJ2-7	TGTGCCAGCAGCAAAGGAACGAGGGCAAGGACCTACGAGCAGTACTTC	CASSKGTRARTYEQYF
TRBV28	-	-	TRBJ2-7	TGTGCCAGCATGGACTCAAACTCCTACGAGCAGTACTTC	CASMDSNSYEQYF
TRBV28	-	-	TRBJ2-5	TGTGCCAGCAGTTCCCTGAATCGAGGTGGGGCTGAGACCCAGTACTTC	CASSSLNRGGAETQYF
TRBV2	-	-	TRBJ2-7	TGTTCCAGCAGCGAAACAGGGTACTCCTACGAGCAGTACTTC	CSSSETGYSYEQYF
TRBV6-2/TRBV6-3	-	-	TRBJ2-4	TGTGCCAGCAGTTATCCGAAACAGTACTTC	CASSYPKQYF
TRBV20-1	-	-	TRBJ2-5	TGCAGTGCTAGAGATCACGGACACCAAGAGACCCAGTACTTC	CSARDHGHQETQYF
TRBV7-2	-	-	TRBJ2-3	TGTGCCAGCAACTCAGGGGGCGGGGGGGCCCGGGATACGCAGTATTTT	CASNSGGGGARDTQYF
TRBV6-6	TRBD2	-	TRBJ2-1	TGTGCCAGCAGTTACTCGGGTAGCGGGGGGGCTAAGGAGCAGTTCTTC	CASSYSGSGGAKEQFF
TRBV7-9	TRBD1	-	TRBJ1-1	TGTGCCAGCAGCCCCGGGGACAGGGGGCTTAGTAACACTGAAGCTTTCTTT	CASSPGDRGLSNTEAFF
TRBV5-6	TRBD1	-	TRBJ2-7	TGTGCCAGCAGCGGAAGGACAGGGGGCGGAGAGCAGTACTTC	CASSGRTGGGEQYF
TRBV27	-	-	TRBJ1-5	TGTGCCAGCAGTTTATTGGCCGATAGCAATCAGCCCCAGCATTTT	CASSLLADSNQPQHF
TRBV4-2	-	-	TRBJ1-5	TGTGCCAGCAGCCAAGGCGCGCAGGGACTCCAGCCCCAGCATTTT	CASSQGAQGLQPQHF
TRBV15	-	-	TRBJ2-5	TGTGCCACCAGCAGAGTACGGAACTTAGAGCAGTACTTC	CATSRVRNLEQYF
TRBV4-1	TRBD1	-	TRBJ1-1	TGCGCCAGCAGCCAAGATAATCCGGGGACAGGGGGCCGGAACACTGAAGCTTTCTTT	CASSQDNPGTGGRNTEAFF
TRBV4-1	-	-	TRBJ1-2	TGCGCCAGCAGCCCACAGGGTCTTAAGTATGGCTACACCTTC	CASSPQGLKYGYTF
TRBV27	TRBD1	-	TRBJ2-7	TGTGCCAGCAGTTCGACCACCGACAGGGCCCACGAGCAGTACTTC	CASSSTTDRAHEQYF
TRBV6-5	-	-	TRBJ1-2	TGTGCCAGCAGAACGACCGGGGTTGGCTACACCTTC	CASRTTGVGYTF
TRBV7-2	-	-	TRBJ2-3	TGTGCCAGCAGCTTAACGTATCCAGGTAGCACAGATACGCAGTATTTT	CASSLTYPGSTDTQYF
TRBV5-1	TRBD1	-	TRBJ1-6	TGCGCCAGCACTTGGGACAGCCCTAATTCACCCCTCCACTTT	CASTWDSPNSPLHF
TRBV28	-	-	TRBJ2-5	TGTGCCAGCGGGGCGCGCCCTCGGGGTCACAATGAGCAGTACTTC	CASGARPRGHNEQYF
TRBV6-2/TRBV6-3	TRBD2	-	TRBJ2-1	TGTGTCAGCAGTTACGCTCCGGCGGGGGGTAGCAATGAGCAGTTCTTC	CVSSYAPAGGSNEQFF
TRBV24-1	-	-	TRBJ2-3	TGTGCCACCAGTGTCCCGGCGGCCACAGATACGCAGTATTTT	CATSVPAATDTQYF
TRBV10-3	TRBD1	-	TRBJ2-7	TGTGCCATCAGTGGTCCCGGGACAGGGAACTCCTACGAGCAGTACTTC	CAISGPGTGNSYEQYF
TRBV10-3	TRBD2	few	TRBJ2-1	TGTGCCATCATGAGCGGGGGGGCTCATGAGCAGTTCTTC	CAIMSGGAHEQFF
TRBV28	-	-	TRBJ1-2	TGTGCCAGCAGTGCACCCCTCGGGGACGACTATGGCTACACCTTC	CASSAPLGDDYGYTF
TRBV7-2	TRBD2	-	TRBJ2-7	TGTGCCAGCAGCTTATTCCCCCTAGCGGGGGACGAGCAGTACTTC	CASSLFPLAGDEQYF
TRBV20-1	TRBD2	-	TRBJ2-3	TGCAGTGCTACCCTAGCGGGGTTCAGCACAGATACGCAGTATTTT	CSATLAGFSTDTQYF
TRBV24-1	TRBD1	-	TRBJ2-5	TGTGCCACCAGTGTTTCGGGGACAGCCTTAAGAGGGGAGACCCAGTACTTC	CATSVSGTALRGETQYF
TRBV29-1	-	few	TRBJ2-5	TGCAGCGCCAAAGGAATTCGCCAAGAGACCCAGTACTTC	CSAKGIRQETQYF
TRBV7-9	-	-	TRBJ2-1	TGTGCCAGCAGCTCCCGAGAACGCCACAATGAGCAGTTCTTC	CASSSRERHNEQFF
TRBV28	-	once	TRBJ2-4	TGTGCCAGCAGTTCTCCAGGGAGGAGATACAATGAGCAGTACTTC	CASSSPGRRYNEQYF
TRBV3-1	-	-	TRBJ2-7	TGTGCCAGCAGCCAAGACGGACGGATCTACGAGCAGTACTTC	CASSQDGRIYEQYF
TRBV24-1	TRBD1	-	TRBJ1-2	TGTGCCACCAGTGAGACCGTACAGGGGCGAGGGGGCTACACCTTC	CATSETVQGRGGYTF
TRBV10-3	-	few	TRBJ1-2	TGTGCCATCAGTCCCGGACAGCCTACTAACTATGGCTACACCTTC	CAISPGQPTNYGYTF
TRBV10-3	TRBD1	once	TRBJ2-6	TGTGCCATCAGTGAACGACAGGGGGCATCTGGGGCCAGCGTCCTGACTTTC	CAISERQGASGASVLTF
TRBV6-1	-	-	TRBJ2-3	TGTGCCAGCAGTGAATGGACAGATACGCAGTATTTT	CASSEWTDTQYF
TRBV15	-	-	TRBJ2-7	TGTGCCACCAGCAGAGAGTCGTCGGGCGGAGCCTACGAGCAGTACTTC	CATSRESSGGAYEQYF
TRBV20-1	-	few	TRBJ2-3	TGCAGGGCTGAGGCGGGGATTGATACGCAGTATTTT	CRAEAGIDTQYF
TRBV5-1	-	-	TRBJ1-5	TGCGCCAGCAGCTTGGCCGGGGAGGCAGCCCAGCATTTT	CASSLAGEAAQHF
TRBV5-1	-	once	TRBJ2-1	TGCGCCAGCAGCTTGTCATTTGAACAGGGTAGTACGAATGAGCAGTTCTTC	CASSLSFEQGSTNEQFF
TRBV4-2	TRBD2	few	TRBJ2-5	TGTGCCAGCAGCCAGGACCCGGGACTAGCGGGGGGGCGAGAGACCCAGTACTTC	CASSQDPGLAGGRETQYF
TRBV6-1	TRBD1	-	TRBJ2-5	TGTGCCGGCAGCCTCCGGGACAGGGGTTACAATGAGCAGTACTTC	CAGSLRDRGYNEQYF
TRBV2	-	-	TRBJ2-5	TGTGCCAGCAGTGTAAAGGGACTGCCGCAAGAGACCCAGTACTTC	CASSVKGLPQETQYF
TRBV6-5	TRBD2	-	TRBJ2-5	TGTGCCAGCAGTTACCGTACTAGCGGGGGGACCCAGTACTTC	CASSYRTSGGTQYF
TRBV25-1	TRBD1	-	TRBJ2-3	TGTGCCAGCAGGGGACGGACAGGGTCTACCACAGATACGCAGTATTTT	CASRGRTGSTTDTQYF
TRBV6-6	TRBD1	-	TRBJ1-2	TGTGCCAGCAGTTACAGCCAGGGGGGGAACTATGGCTACACCTTC	CASSYSQGGNYGYTF
TRBV6-5	TRBD2	few	TRBJ2-7	TGTGCCAGCAGTTACTCGGGGGGGGACTACGAGCAGTACTTC	CASSYSGGDYEQYF
TRBV4-3	-	-	TRBJ1-4	TGCGCCAGCAGCCAAGGATCGCGTGGGCTGTTTTTT	CASSQGSRGLFF
TRBV6-1	TRBD1	-	TRBJ1-2	TGTGCCAGCAGTGAACTCTCAGGGGGGACCTATGGCTACACCTTC	CASSELSGGTYGYTF
TRBV18	-	-	TRBJ2-1	TGTGCCAGCTCACCACCTAGGAGCTCCTACAATGAGCAGTTCTTC	CASSPPRSSYNEQFF
TRBV2	TRBD1	few	TRBJ2-7	TGTGCCAGCAAGAGGACAGGCAACAATGAGCAGTACTTC	CASKRTGNNEQYF